This T cell receptor beta chain appears in the sequencing data of a study of blood T cell repertoires in COVID-19. This clone was picked up one time. Assay used: immunoSEQ multiplex PCR; TCRdb lists only in-frame clones, some missing. The data show roughly 160,000 clones, around four fifths seen once. Trimming shortened V by 1 base and J by 5 bases, and 9 bases separated the two germline ends. CDR1 and CDR2 (germline): SGHNT, YENEEA. This CDR3 has 14 amino acids. The source material was peripheral blood. The sequence was collected from an elderly woman with acute or convalescent COVID-19. This chain uses TRBV11-3 with TRBJ2-1; D is unclear. The CDR3 sequence: CASSLGGSHNEQFF. DNA of the CDR3: TGTGCCAGCAGCTTAGGCGGCAGCCACAATGAGCAGTTCTTC.